The count of the clone carrying this T cell receptor (beta chain) is one. This specimen comes from a study of blood T cell repertoires in COVID-19. Produced via immunoSEQ multiplex PCR; TCRdb's table is partial and in-frame only. The table lists approximately 470,000 clones, 80% to 90% of them singletons. Germline lookup yields CDR1 MNHNS and CDR2 SASEGT. Trimming pared 0 bases from V and 8 bases from J, leaving 13 bases between. This CDR3 region has 14 residues. The rearrangement joins TRBV6-1 to TRBJ1-2; TRBD1 is a possible D gene (5 bases). This receptor was taken from a human donor in a cohort sampled during active COVID-19. The sequenced material came from peripheral blood. CDR3 DNA: TGTGCCAGCAGTGAAGCGGGCAGGGCATCGGGCTACACCTTC. As protein: CASSEAGRASGYTF.